This T cell receptor (beta chain) was observed in a study of OX40 agonist ivuxolimab in advanced cancers. General observations from the study: Blood T cells, both CD4+ and CD8+, expanded clonally by week 6 at 0.1 to 3.0 mg/kg.

In the case of this clone: Its specificity is not known.

The ends were cut back, 4 bases at V and 8 bases at J, with 9 bases in the middle. The germline V gene encodes CDR1 LGHNA and CDR2 YNFKEQ. The CDR3 totals 13 residues. Generated by immunoSEQ multiplex PCR, the TCRdb table keeps only in-frame clones and is missing some. The sample lists about 47,000 clones; approximately 80% were seen once. The starting material was CD4+ or CD8+ T cells sorted from blood, obtained in a trial of the OX40 agonist ivuxolimab. J is TRBJ1-6 and V is TRBV4-2; D uncertain. This sequence originates from an adult with an advanced solid tumor such as melanoma, head and neck, liver or kidney cancer. The CDR3 coding sequence is TGTGCCAGCAGCCGGTTAGACTATTCACCCCTCCACTTT. It encodes CASSRLDYSPLHF.